This T cell receptor (beta chain) was observed in a study of T-cell memory formation after mild COVID-19 (dated by TCRdb to the early 2020s). Regarding the research as a whole: TCR sequence clusters from the two donors were largely donor specific. Longitudinal TCRalpha and TCRbeta repertoire sequencing tracked T-cell clones expanding and contracting after mild COVID-19 in a couple of donors. The cohort comprised two young, previously healthy adult volunteers, one female and one male. The research as a whole found: Contracting CD4+ clones turned up mainly in the CM and EM memory subsets, whereas EMRA was where CD8+ clones were enriched. Whether the second-wave clones peaking on day 37 were SARS-CoV-2 specific was not confirmed. Clones that contracted from day 15 to 85 showed balanced CD4/CD8 phenotypes, whereas a second wave of clones that expanded from day 15 to 37 leaned towards CD4+. The study covered only a couple of mild cases, and larger cohorts including severe cases with pre-infection samples were considered necessary. The detection of some responding clones in pre-infection memory suggests that pre-existing cross-reactive memory T cells joined the SARS-CoV-2 response.

Ficoll-Paque density gradient centrifugation was the method used to isolate PBMCs. CDR1 and CDR2 were assigned from the germline V gene as SNHLY and FYNNEI. Compared with germline, V lacks 10 bases and J lacks 4 bases; bases without a gene match: 12. The CDR3 numbers 14 residues from cysteine through valine. The DNA shown is the 42-base CDR3, in frame from base 1. This clonotype has a handful of counts. The antigen it recognizes is unknown. No base quality information exists; no much larger clone differs at one position. Instrument used: Illumina NovaSeq 6000. TCRalpha and TCRbeta cDNA libraries were built by 5'RACE with constant-segment primers, adding sample barcodes and unique molecular identifiers. RNA was extracted from every sample with Trizol reagent. Libraries were amplified in two PCR steps, with a second sample barcode and Illumina TruSeq adapters added in the second step. Libraries were sequenced on an Illumina NovaSeq with 2 x 150 bp paired-end reads. In the original analysis: The reads were demultiplexed and collapsed into UMI-guided consensus sequences using migec v1.2.7. With mixcr v2.1.11, UMI consensuses were aligned to TRA and TRB V and J templates and assembled into clonotypes. Expanded or contracted clonotypes were those called significant by both edgeR and NoisET, with noise models trained on biological replicates. edgeR calls used a false discovery rate-adjusted p below 0.01 and a log2 fold-change threshold of 1. As an exploratory analysis of dynamics, max-normalized trajectories of the 1000 most abundant clonotypes were examined by PCA with hierarchical clustering. Each responding clone was given a CD4 or CD8 phenotype based on the CD4+ and CD8+ repertoires, which had been sequenced separately. TCRdb reprocessing: public reads trimmed at Q25 with fastp, clones called with MiXCR, in-frame beta chains kept. Every entry covers one CDR3 protein and lists the most common genes and DNA from its rows. The V and J calls come from TCRdb's annotation, not from the publication. The sample table holds just under 50,000 distinct CDR3 sequences, of which 9.5% to 15% were seen once. The top ten clones comprise around 26% of the sample.

The sequenced sample consisted of PBMCs or a T cell subset sorted from them (not recorded which). The receptor chain draws on TRBV2 and TRBJ2-7; 8 middle bases align to TRBD1. The TCR originated in a man between 18 and 35 years old who had mild COVID-19 (a few samples of this study predate the infection). The sample titles of this study are shuffled in the database, so cell type and time point are left out; the donor was told from shared clones. The sequenced DNA is TGTGCCACCCCGAGACAGGGGCGTTCTTACGAGCAGTACGTC. It translates as CATPRQGRSYEQYV.